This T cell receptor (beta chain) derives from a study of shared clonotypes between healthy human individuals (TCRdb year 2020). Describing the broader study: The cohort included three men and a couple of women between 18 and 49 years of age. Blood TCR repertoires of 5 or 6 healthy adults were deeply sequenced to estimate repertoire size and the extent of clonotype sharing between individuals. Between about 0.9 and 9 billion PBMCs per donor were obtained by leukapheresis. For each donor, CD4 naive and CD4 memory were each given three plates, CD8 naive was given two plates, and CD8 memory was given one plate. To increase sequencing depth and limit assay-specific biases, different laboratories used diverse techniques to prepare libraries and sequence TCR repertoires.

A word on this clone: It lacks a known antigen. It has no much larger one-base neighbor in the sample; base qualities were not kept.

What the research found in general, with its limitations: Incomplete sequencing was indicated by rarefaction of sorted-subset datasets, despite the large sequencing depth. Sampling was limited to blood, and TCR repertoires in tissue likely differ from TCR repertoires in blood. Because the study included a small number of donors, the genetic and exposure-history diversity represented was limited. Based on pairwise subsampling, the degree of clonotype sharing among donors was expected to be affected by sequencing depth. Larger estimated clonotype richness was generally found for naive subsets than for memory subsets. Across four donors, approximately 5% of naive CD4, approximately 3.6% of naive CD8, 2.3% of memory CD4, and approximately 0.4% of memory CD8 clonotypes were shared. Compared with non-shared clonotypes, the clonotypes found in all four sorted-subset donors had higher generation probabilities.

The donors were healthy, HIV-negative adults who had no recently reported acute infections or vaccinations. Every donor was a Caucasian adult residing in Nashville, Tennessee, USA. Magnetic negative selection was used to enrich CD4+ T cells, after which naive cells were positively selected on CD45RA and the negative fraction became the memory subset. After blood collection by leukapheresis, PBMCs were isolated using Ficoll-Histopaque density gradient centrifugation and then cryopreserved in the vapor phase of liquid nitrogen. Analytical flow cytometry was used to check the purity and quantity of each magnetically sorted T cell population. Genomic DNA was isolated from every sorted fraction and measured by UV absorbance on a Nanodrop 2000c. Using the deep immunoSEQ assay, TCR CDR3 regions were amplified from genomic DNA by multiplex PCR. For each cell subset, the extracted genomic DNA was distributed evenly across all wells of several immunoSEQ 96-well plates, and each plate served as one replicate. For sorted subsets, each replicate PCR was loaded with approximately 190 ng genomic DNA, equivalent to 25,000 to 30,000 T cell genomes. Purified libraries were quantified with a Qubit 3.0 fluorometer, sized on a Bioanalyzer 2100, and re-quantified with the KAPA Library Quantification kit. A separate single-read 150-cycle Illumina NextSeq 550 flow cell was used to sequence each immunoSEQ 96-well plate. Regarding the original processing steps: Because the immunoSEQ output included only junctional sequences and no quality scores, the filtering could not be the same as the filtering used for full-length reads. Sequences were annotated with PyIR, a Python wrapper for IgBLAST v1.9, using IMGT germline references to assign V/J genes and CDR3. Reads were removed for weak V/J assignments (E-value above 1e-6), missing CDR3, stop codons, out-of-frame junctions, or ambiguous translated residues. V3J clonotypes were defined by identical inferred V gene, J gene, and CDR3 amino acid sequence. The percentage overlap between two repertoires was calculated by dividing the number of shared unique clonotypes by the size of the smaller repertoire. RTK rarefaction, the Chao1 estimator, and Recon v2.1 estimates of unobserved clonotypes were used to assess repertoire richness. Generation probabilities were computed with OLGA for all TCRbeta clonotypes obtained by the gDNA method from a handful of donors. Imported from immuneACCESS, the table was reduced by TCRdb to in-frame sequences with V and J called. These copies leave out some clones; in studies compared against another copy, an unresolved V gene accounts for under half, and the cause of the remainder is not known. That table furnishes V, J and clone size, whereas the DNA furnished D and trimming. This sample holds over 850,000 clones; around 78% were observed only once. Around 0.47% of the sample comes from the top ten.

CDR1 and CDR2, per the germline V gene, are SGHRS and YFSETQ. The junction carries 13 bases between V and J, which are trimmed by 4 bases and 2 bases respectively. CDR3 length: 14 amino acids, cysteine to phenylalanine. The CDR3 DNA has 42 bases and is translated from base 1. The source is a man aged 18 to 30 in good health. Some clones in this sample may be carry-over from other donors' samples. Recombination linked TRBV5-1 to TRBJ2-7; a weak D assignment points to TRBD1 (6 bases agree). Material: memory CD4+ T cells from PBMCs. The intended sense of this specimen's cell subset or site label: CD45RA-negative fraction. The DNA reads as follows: TGCGCCAGCAGCCCCCAAGGACAGCCCTACGAGCAGTACTTC. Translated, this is CASSPQGQPYEQYF.